Listed below are T cell receptor beta chains from one sample, sequenced in a study of blood T cell repertoires in COVID-19. Assay: immunoSEQ multiplex PCR; the TCRdb copy retains only in-frame clones and omits some. This sample has about 200,000 clones; approximately 91% occur once, and the top ten carry approximately 0.66%. The sequencing sample was made of peripheral blood. The receptors were sampled from a man in his forties with acute or convalescent COVID-19. Both conserved end residues are part of each CDR3. D genes are given only for firm matches. Rows give clone size only sometimes, using once, few, many, or a class for an expanded clone.

V: TRBV13
J: TRBJ2-7
D: .
size: .
CDR3: CASSLSGKTYEQYF
DNA: TGTGCCAGCAGCTTATCGGGGAAAACCTACGAGCAGTACTTC

V: TRBV5-1
J: TRBJ1-2
D: .
size: .
CDR3: CASSLGDRQHYYGYTF
DNA: TGCGCCAGCAGCTTGGGGGATCGACAGCATTACTATGGCTACACCTTC

V: TRBV4-3
J: TRBJ2-2
D: TRBD1
size: .
CDR3: CASSPRTGMETGELFF
DNA: TGCGCCAGCAGCCCTCGGACAGGGATGGAAACCGGGGAGCTGTTTTTT

V: TRBV11-2
J: TRBJ2-1
D: TRBD1
size: .
CDR3: CASSWPGQGYNEQFF
DNA: TGTGCCAGCAGCTGGCCGGGACAGGGATACAATGAGCAGTTCTTC

V: TRBV2
J: TRBJ2-7
D: .
size: .
CDR3: CASIPSPPGEQYF
DNA: TGTGCCAGCATCCCGAGTCCCCCGGGGGAGCAGTACTTC

V: TRBV6-2/TRBV6-3
J: TRBJ2-3
D: TRBD1
size: .
CDR3: CASSRTGGWGTDTQYF
DNA: TGTGCCAGCAGCCGGACAGGGGGCTGGGGTACAGATACGCAGTATTTT

V: TRBV14
J: TRBJ1-6
D: .
size: .
CDR3: CASSQDLGRALHF
DNA: TGTGCCAGCAGCCAAGACTTGGGGAGGGCCCTCCACTTT

V: TRBV3-1/TRBV3-2
J: TRBJ2-1
D: TRBD2
size: .
CDR3: CASSPISGGGWNEQFF
DNA: TGTGCCAGCAGCCCAATTAGCGGGGGAGGTTGGAATGAGCAGTTCTTC

V: TRBV4-3
J: TRBJ2-6
D: .
size: .
CDR3: CASSRRAGANVLTF
DNA: TGCGCCAGCAGCCGGCGGGCTGGGGCCAACGTCCTGACTTTC

V: TRBV16
J: TRBJ1-2
D: .
size: .
CDR3: CASSGQKGSSYGYTF
DNA: TGTGCCAGCAGCGGCCAGAAAGGGAGTAGCTATGGCTACACCTTC

V: TRBV4-1
J: TRBJ1-5
D: .
size: .
CDR3: CASSQDPRQGMGQPQHF
DNA: TGCGCCAGCAGCCAAGACCCCCGCCAGGGAATGGGTCAGCCCCAGCATTTT

V: TRBV12-3/TRBV12-4
J: TRBJ2-1
D: TRBD2
size: .
CDR3: CASRVPSGGAQFF
DNA: TGTGCCAGCAGAGTCCCTTCCGGGGGGGCACAGTTCTTC

V: TRBV5-6
J: TRBJ2-5
D: .
size: once
CDR3: CASSPRGPETQYF
DNA: TGTGCCAGCAGCCCCAGGGGACCAGAGACCCAGTACTTC

V: TRBV11-3
J: TRBJ2-7
D: .
size: few
CDR3: CASSRNFAAEQYF
DNA: TGTGCCAGCAGTAGGAATTTTGCGGCCGAGCAGTACTTC

V: TRBV5-1
J: TRBJ2-3
D: .
size: .
CDR3: CASSLGSADTQYF
DNA: TGCGCCAGCAGCTTGGGTAGCGCTGATACGCAGTATTTT

V: TRBV10-1
J: TRBJ1-3
D: .
size: .
CDR3: CAINRVRGNTIYF
DNA: TGCGCCATCAACCGTGTGCGTGGAAACACCATATATTTT

V: TRBV20-1
J: TRBJ1-4
D: .
size: .
CDR3: CSLWGGEKLFF
DNA: TGCAGCCTCTGGGGAGGTGAAAAACTGTTTTTT

V: TRBV28
J: TRBJ2-3
D: .
size: .
CDR3: CASSLQGTDTQYF
DNA: TGTGCCAGCAGTTTACAGGGGACAGATACGCAGTATTTT

V: TRBV7-9
J: TRBJ2-1
D: .
size: few
CDR3: CASSLMERAPEFF
DNA: TGTGCCAGCAGCTTAATGGAGCGGGCGCCGGAATTCTTC

V: TRBV11-2
J: TRBJ2-5
D: TRBD2
size: few
CDR3: CASSLAGEGETQYF
DNA: TGTGCCAGCAGCTTGGCGGGGGAAGGGGAGACCCAGTACTTC

V: TRBV3-1/TRBV3-2
J: TRBJ2-3
D: TRBD2
size: .
CDR3: CASSQDPAGAADTQYF
DNA: TGTGCCAGCAGCCAAGATCCAGCGGGAGCAGCAGATACGCAGTATTTT

V: TRBV7-6
J: TRBJ2-1
D: TRBD2
size: .
CDR3: CASSPTGGSSYNEQFF
DNA: TGTGCCAGCAGCCCTACGGGGGGGAGCTCCTACAATGAGCAGTTCTTC

V: TRBV5-6
J: TRBJ2-1
D: TRBD2
size: .
CDR3: CASSLDLAGLEQFF
DNA: TGTGCCAGCAGCTTGGACCTAGCGGGATTAGAGCAGTTCTTC

V: TRBV5-4
J: TRBJ1-1
D: TRBD1
size: .
CDR3: CASSTTGATEAFF
DNA: TGTGCCAGCAGTACCACAGGGGCCACTGAAGCTTTCTTT

V: TRBV30
J: TRBJ2-7
D: .
size: .
CDR3: CAWSPRLGQSYYEQYF
DNA: TGTGCCTGGAGCCCCCGTTTAGGACAGAGCTACTACGAGCAGTACTTC

V: TRBV24-1
J: TRBJ2-3
D: .
size: .
CDR3: CATGGSTDTQYF
DNA: TGTGCCACCGGAGGAAGCACAGATACGCAGTATTTT

V: TRBV19
J: TRBJ1-5
D: .
size: .
CDR3: CASSMGRVGSQPQHF
DNA: TGTGCCAGTAGTATGGGCAGGGTAGGTAGTCAGCCCCAGCATTTT

V: TRBV7-2
J: TRBJ2-7
D: TRBD1
size: .
CDR3: CASSLDGQGVGNEQYF
DNA: TGTGCCAGCAGCTTGGACGGACAGGGAGTAGGAAACGAGCAGTACTTC

V: TRBV6-5
J: TRBJ1-2
D: TRBD1
size: few
CDR3: CASSYSQGAGGYTF
DNA: TGTGCCAGCAGTTACTCACAGGGGGCCGGTGGCTACACCTTC

V: TRBV7-9
J: TRBJ2-7
D: TRBD2
size: .
CDR3: CASSSGLAGVGEQYF
DNA: TGTGCCAGCAGCTCAGGACTAGCGGGAGTCGGCGAGCAGTACTTC

V: TRBV29-1
J: TRBJ2-5
D: TRBD2
size: .
CDR3: CSAPTGSGGETQYF
DNA: TGCAGCGCCCCGACCGGTAGCGGGGGCGAAACCCAGTACTTC

V: TRBV19
J: TRBJ2-3
D: .
size: once
CDR3: CASNQGSTDTQYF
DNA: TGTGCCAGTAATCAGGGGAGCACAGATACGCAGTATTTT

V: TRBV4-1
J: TRBJ1-3
D: .
size: once
CDR3: CASSQDRSSGNTIYF
DNA: TGCGCCAGCAGCCAAGACCGGTCCTCTGGAAACACCATATATTTT

V: TRBV3-1/TRBV3-2
J: TRBJ1-2
D: .
size: .
CDR3: CASSQERGALYGYTF
DNA: TGTGCCAGCAGCCAAGAGCGGGGGGCCCTCTATGGCTACACCTTC